A single sample gave rise to the 4 T cell receptor beta chains below, sequenced in a study of shared T cell receptors in the human thymus listed by TCRdb under 2021. The library was obtained by the immunoSEQ multiplex PCR assay. What TCRdb holds here is the immuneACCESS table cut down to in-frame rearrangements. Part of the clones is not present; checked against another copy, under half of the missing clones reflect an unresolved V gene, and the others are unexplained. Counted in this sample were roughly 500,000 clones; about 84% of them appeared once. About 0.013% of the sample belongs to the ten largest clones. The same specimen was also included in a second study, on human thymus T cells.

The material sequenced was thymocytes. The receptors derive from a boy younger than two with a congenital heart defect. Donor details come from another sample of the same person, matched by shared clones.

The chain couples TRBV29-1 to TRBJ2-3; 11 positions agree with TRBD1. The ends lost 3 bases at V and 4 bases at J; junction bases unmatched: 9. Germline values: CDR1 SQVTM, CDR2 ANQGSEA. The CDR3 has 16 amino acids. The DNA of the CDR3 is TGCAGCGTTGAGGAACGTGGGACAGGGGGGTCAGATACGCAGTATTTT. Translation: CSVEERGTGGSDTQYF.

The rearrangement uses TRBV30 and TRBJ2-7, with 12 bases matching TRBD2. The CDR3 totals 14 residues. CDR1 is GTSNPN and CDR2 is SVGIG in the germline V gene (reference sequence). J lost 9 bases, V lost 2 bases, and 8 bases had no gene match. The chain's CDR3 is CAWSRLAGEAAQYF. The CDR3 coding sequence is TGTGCCTGGAGTCGACTAGCGGGAGAGGCGGCGCAGTACTTC.

The J gene is TRBJ1-5, the V gene TRBV4-1, with D possibly being TRBD1 (6 bases). CDR1 is MGHRA and CDR2 is YSYEKL in the germline V gene. Trimming stripped 3 bases from V and 2 bases from J, with 17 bases between. CDR3 length: 17 amino acids. CDR3 sequence (DNA): TGCGCCAGCAGCCAGGGCCCCAGGGGACGAGGCAATCAGCCCCAGCATTTT. It codes for CASSQGPRGRGNQPQHF.

The V call is TRBV27, the J call TRBJ2-1; the match to TRBD1 covers 11 bases. This CDR3 is built from 18 residues. V shed 5 bases and J 0 bases; nucleotides not matched to a gene: 9. Germline CDR1 MNHEY, CDR2 SMNVEV (reference sequence). For the CDR3, the DNA is TGTGCCAGCAGTCCCCGGGACAGGGGGGACAGCTCCTACAATGAGCAGTTCTTC. It is translated as CASSPRDRGDSSYNEQFF.